This T cell receptor beta chain was found in a study of regulatory T cells in long-lasting Graves disease. Study observations and caveats: Having few samples may have compromised the accuracy.

Germline V gene data show CDR1 as KGHSH and CDR2 as LQKENI. Trimming took off 3 bases at V and 4 bases at J, with 15 bases between the two ends. The CDR3 is made up of 16 amino acids. This clonotype has more than one count but fewer than ten. Its specificity is not known. Libraries of TCR beta came from iRepertoire HTBI primers plus Arm-PCR of CDR3 regions. TCRdb re-called the multiplex PCR reads through MiXCR, storing one row per CDR3 protein. The table shows approximately 470,000 distinct CDR3 sequences, with roughly 16% occurring only once. Specified time point: newly diagnosed GD, antithyroid drugs for less than 3 months. PBMCs were the source of the RNA used for TCR sequencing. This sample also appeared in a second study, on T cells in Graves' hyperthyroidism and ophthalmopathy. According to that study: First-round RT-PCR targeting the TCR CDR3 was performed with the HTBI primer set.

This chain links TRBV18 with TRBJ2-2, with TRBD1 as a possible D gene (6 bases). This receptor was obtained from a man in his forties or fifties with Graves disease. The source was peripheral blood mononuclear cells (PBMCs), collected at new diagnosis, from a patient treated with antithyroid drugs. The CDR3, as DNA: TGTGCCAGCTCACCTCTGCCCGGGACACCCACCGGGGAGCTGTTTTTT. It encodes CASSPLPGTPTGELFF.